The clone carrying this TCR beta chain was picked up many times. The target antigen is unknown. V shed 0 bases and J shed 9 bases, with 7 bases lying between them. CDR1 is SGHRS and CDR2 is YFSETQ in the germline V gene. The CDR3 extends over 12 amino acids. TCRdb reprocessed the 5' RACE reads with MiXCR, giving one entry per CDR3 protein. The sample includes 150,000 to 200,000 distinct CDR3 sequences, roughly 9% seen only once; the top ten take approximately 39%. This entry is derived from a study of T cells after yellow fever vaccination. Study-wide results and limits: Post-booster samples contained most primary-vaccination clones (more than 95% CD4, approximately 88% CD8). The CD4 compartment and the CD8 compartment contained a small share of clonotypes in common.

The rearrangement uses TRBV5-1 and TRBJ2-1; D tentatively reads TRBD1 or TRBD2 (5 bases each). This clonotype was obtained from a man younger than 35 who received the YFV17D yellow fever vaccine. Sequencing was performed on CD8+ T cells sorted from PBMCs, taken 45 days after the yellow fever booster vaccination. The CDR3 DNA is TGCGCCAGCAGCTTGGGTGGGGGTGAGCAGTTCTTC. Protein product: CASSLGGGEQFF.